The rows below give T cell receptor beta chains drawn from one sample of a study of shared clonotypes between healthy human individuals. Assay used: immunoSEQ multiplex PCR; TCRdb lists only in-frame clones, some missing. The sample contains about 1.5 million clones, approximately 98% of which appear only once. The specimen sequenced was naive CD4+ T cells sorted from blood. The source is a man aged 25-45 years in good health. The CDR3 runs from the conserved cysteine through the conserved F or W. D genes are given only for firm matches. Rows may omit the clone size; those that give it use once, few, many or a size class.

cdr3_aa: CASSLFSRDSSYNEQFF; cdr3_nt: TGTGCCAGCAGCTTATTTTCTCGGGATAGCTCCTACAATGAGCAGTTCTTC; j_call: TRBJ2-1; clone_size: -; d_call: -; v_call: TRBV7-3
cdr3_aa: CASSMDSHAYEQYF; cdr3_nt: TGTGCCAGCAGCATGGACAGCCATGCCTACGAGCAGTACTTC; j_call: TRBJ2-7; clone_size: -; d_call: -; v_call: TRBV7-2
cdr3_aa: CAVRRGQGAQDGYTF; cdr3_nt: TGTGCCGTCCGACGAGGACAGGGGGCGCAGGATGGCTACACCTTC; j_call: TRBJ1-2; clone_size: -; d_call: TRBD1; v_call: TRBV10-3
cdr3_aa: CASQGSYNEQFF; cdr3_nt: TGTGCCAGCCAGGGCTCCTACAATGAGCAGTTCTTC; j_call: TRBJ2-1; clone_size: -; d_call: -; v_call: TRBV28
cdr3_aa: CASNRGEQYF; cdr3_nt: TGTGCCAGCAACAGGGGCGAGCAGTACTTC; j_call: TRBJ2-7; clone_size: -; d_call: TRBD1; v_call: TRBV6-1
cdr3_aa: CASSSWGPTHGYTF; cdr3_nt: TGTGCCAGCTCCTCTTGGGGCCCTACCCACGGCTACACCTTC; j_call: TRBJ1-2; clone_size: -; d_call: -; v_call: TRBV28
cdr3_aa: CASSKPGGQADEKLFF; cdr3_nt: TGTGCCAGCAGCAAACCCGGGGGACAGGCGGATGAAAAACTGTTTTTT; j_call: TRBJ1-4; clone_size: -; d_call: -; v_call: TRBV21-1
cdr3_aa: CASSQTAATGGGYTF; cdr3_nt: TGTGCCAGCAGCCAAACGGCAGCGACAGGGGGCGGCTACACCTTC; j_call: TRBJ1-2; clone_size: -; d_call: TRBD1; v_call: TRBV14
cdr3_aa: CASSTGDRNQPQHF; cdr3_nt: TGTGCCAGCAGCACGGGGGACCGCAATCAGCCCCAGCATTTT; j_call: TRBJ1-5; clone_size: -; d_call: -; v_call: TRBV6-5
cdr3_aa: CAISDQYSNQPQHF; cdr3_nt: TGTGCCATCAGTGACCAATATAGCAATCAGCCCCAGCATTTT; j_call: TRBJ1-5; clone_size: -; d_call: -; v_call: TRBV10-3
cdr3_aa: CASSQVLATDTQYF; cdr3_nt: TGCGCCAGCAGCCAAGTCCTAGCGACAGATACGCAGTATTTT; j_call: TRBJ2-3; clone_size: -; d_call: -; v_call: TRBV4-1
cdr3_aa: CASSPPDRGPYNEQFF; cdr3_nt: TGTGCCAGCTCACCTCCGGACAGGGGGCCCTACAATGAGCAGTTCTTC; j_call: TRBJ2-1; clone_size: -; d_call: TRBD1; v_call: TRBV18
cdr3_aa: CASSSWTGASTGELFF; cdr3_nt: TGTGCCAGCAGCTCATGGACAGGGGCCAGCACCGGGGAGCTGTTTTTT; j_call: TRBJ2-2; clone_size: -; d_call: TRBD1; v_call: TRBV5-4
cdr3_aa: CASSFRELDTDTQYF; cdr3_nt: TGTGCCAGCAGCTTCCGAGAGCTCGACACAGATACGCAGTATTTT; j_call: TRBJ2-3; clone_size: -; d_call: -; v_call: TRBV11-2
cdr3_aa: CASRGWSGFTGELFF; cdr3_nt: TGTGCCAGCAGGGGGTGGTCAGGGTTCACCGGGGAGCTGTTTTTT; j_call: TRBJ2-2; clone_size: -; d_call: -; v_call: TRBV6-1
cdr3_aa: CASSLGVWGTPNEQFF; cdr3_nt: TGTGCCAGCAGTTTGGGCGTCTGGGGGACCCCCAACGAGCAGTTCTTC; j_call: TRBJ2-1; clone_size: -; d_call: -; v_call: TRBV28
cdr3_aa: CASSFWAGSSGNTIYF; cdr3_nt: TGTGCCAGCAGCTTCTGGGCGGGCAGCTCTGGAAACACCATATATTTT; j_call: TRBJ1-3; clone_size: -; d_call: -; v_call: TRBV7-9
cdr3_aa: CASSITGVGNQPQHF; cdr3_nt: TGTGCCAGTAGTATTACCGGGGTGGGCAATCAGCCCCAGCATTTT; j_call: TRBJ1-5; clone_size: -; d_call: -; v_call: TRBV19
cdr3_aa: CASSLVAEYNEQFF; cdr3_nt: TGTGCCAGCAGCTTAGTTGCAGAATACAATGAGCAGTTCTTC; j_call: TRBJ2-1; clone_size: -; d_call: -; v_call: TRBV7-2
cdr3_aa: CASSLDSRSYNEQFF; cdr3_nt: TGTGCCAGCAGCTTGGATTCTCGCTCCTACAATGAGCAGTTCTTC; j_call: TRBJ2-1; clone_size: -; d_call: -; v_call: TRBV5-4
cdr3_aa: CASSDGQGVYEQYF; cdr3_nt: TGCGCCAGCAGCGACGGACAGGGAGTCTACGAGCAGTACTTC; j_call: TRBJ2-7; clone_size: -; d_call: TRBD1; v_call: TRBV5-1
cdr3_aa: CATGHGLAGPNEQFF; cdr3_nt: TGCGCCACCGGCCATGGACTAGCGGGGCCCAATGAGCAGTTCTTC; j_call: TRBJ2-1; clone_size: -; d_call: TRBD2; v_call: TRBV5-1
cdr3_aa: CASSLVRDRATSGELFF; cdr3_nt: TGCGCCAGCAGCTTGGTTAGGGACAGGGCAACTTCCGGGGAGCTGTTTTTT; j_call: TRBJ2-2; clone_size: -; d_call: TRBD1; v_call: TRBV5-1
cdr3_aa: CASSLVPGTGYGYTF; cdr3_nt: TGCGCCAGCAGCTTGGTGCCAGGGACGGGCTATGGCTACACCTTC; j_call: TRBJ1-2; clone_size: -; d_call: -; v_call: TRBV5-1
cdr3_aa: CASSTYPSGGLASGKRETQYF; cdr3_nt: TGTGCCAGCAGTACCTATCCCTCAGGGGGCCTGGCTAGCGGGAAGAGGGAGACCCAGTACTTC; j_call: TRBJ2-5; clone_size: -; d_call: -; v_call: TRBV28
cdr3_aa: CASSPPDSDTQYF; cdr3_nt: TGTGCCAGCTCACCACCGGACTCAGATACGCAGTATTTT; j_call: TRBJ2-3; clone_size: -; d_call: -; v_call: TRBV18
cdr3_aa: CASSEGTSVYEQYF; cdr3_nt: TGTGCCAGCAGTGAGGGGACTAGCGTCTACGAGCAGTACTTC; j_call: TRBJ2-7; clone_size: -; d_call: TRBD2; v_call: TRBV2
cdr3_aa: CSVFRTGANEKLFF; cdr3_nt: TGCAGCGTGTTTAGGACAGGGGCTAATGAAAAACTGTTTTTT; j_call: TRBJ1-4; clone_size: -; d_call: TRBD1; v_call: TRBV29-1
cdr3_aa: CASSLRLGGEQYF; cdr3_nt: TGTGCCAGCAGCTTAAGGTTGGGGGGAGAGCAGTACTTC; j_call: TRBJ2-7; clone_size: -; d_call: -; v_call: TRBV7-2
cdr3_aa: CASSPLPGELFF; cdr3_nt: TGCGCCAGCAGCCCTCTTCCCGGGGAGCTGTTTTTT; j_call: TRBJ2-2; clone_size: -; d_call: -; v_call: TRBV4-1
cdr3_aa: CASSSAGTGVYGYTF; cdr3_nt: TGTGCCAGCAGCTCGGCCGGGACAGGGGTTTATGGCTACACCTTC; j_call: TRBJ1-2; clone_size: -; d_call: TRBD1; v_call: TRBV7-2
cdr3_aa: CAKECYSRSGANVLTF; cdr3_nt: TGTGCTAAGGAGTGTTACAGCCGCTCTGGGGCCAACGTCCTGACTTTC; j_call: TRBJ2-6; clone_size: -; d_call: -; v_call: TRBV12-5
cdr3_aa: CASSPQREFHEQYF; cdr3_nt: TGTGCCAGCTCACCCCAGCGGGAGTTTCACGAGCAGTACTTC; j_call: TRBJ2-7; clone_size: once; d_call: TRBD2; v_call: TRBV18
cdr3_aa: CASTETGDQPQHF; cdr3_nt: TGTGCCAGCACCGAAACGGGGGATCAGCCCCAGCATTTT; j_call: TRBJ1-5; clone_size: -; d_call: -; v_call: TRBV7-9
cdr3_aa: CAWSVRPNRRDNTDTQYF; cdr3_nt: TGTGCCTGGAGTGTACGGCCAAATCGAAGGGATAACACAGATACGCAGTATTTT; j_call: TRBJ2-3; clone_size: -; d_call: -; v_call: TRBV30
cdr3_aa: CATSRDRGVTF; cdr3_nt: TGTGCCACCAGCAGAGATCGAGGAGTAACCTTC; j_call: TRBJ1-2; clone_size: -; d_call: -; v_call: TRBV15
cdr3_aa: CASSDSWTSPGELFF; cdr3_nt: TGTGCCAGCAGTGACTCTTGGACTAGTCCCGGGGAGCTGTTTTTT; j_call: TRBJ2-2; clone_size: -; d_call: TRBD2; v_call: TRBV6-4
cdr3_aa: CASSLAAGQETQYF; cdr3_nt: TGCGCCAGCAGCTTGGCGGCAGGCCAAGAGACCCAGTACTTC; j_call: TRBJ2-5; clone_size: once; d_call: -; v_call: TRBV5-1
cdr3_aa: CSVGGTDTQYF; cdr3_nt: TGCAGCGTTGGGGGTACAGATACGCAGTATTTT; j_call: TRBJ2-3; clone_size: -; d_call: -; v_call: TRBV29-1
cdr3_aa: CASSSPGLAGKYEQFF; cdr3_nt: TGTGCCAGCAGTTCCCCCGGACTAGCGGGAAAGTATGAGCAGTTCTTC; j_call: TRBJ2-1; clone_size: many; d_call: TRBD2; v_call: TRBV28
cdr3_aa: CASAATGVDTQYF; cdr3_nt: TGCGCCAGCGCCGCGACAGGGGTAGATACGCAGTATTTT; j_call: TRBJ2-3; clone_size: -; d_call: TRBD1; v_call: TRBV5-1
cdr3_aa: CASSATGTNEKLFF; cdr3_nt: TGTGCCAGCAGCGCGACAGGGACTAATGAAAAACTGTTTTTT; j_call: TRBJ1-4; clone_size: -; d_call: TRBD1; v_call: TRBV9
cdr3_aa: CASSERVNYGYTF; cdr3_nt: TGTGCCAGCAGTGAACGGGTGAACTATGGCTACACCTTC; j_call: TRBJ1-2; clone_size: -; d_call: -; v_call: TRBV2
cdr3_aa: CASSFGLAGGRYTDTQYF; cdr3_nt: TGCGCCAGCAGCTTTGGCCTAGCGGGAGGCCGCTACACAGATACGCAGTATTTT; j_call: TRBJ2-3; clone_size: -; d_call: TRBD2; v_call: TRBV5-1
cdr3_aa: CASSYFSSGPGELFF; cdr3_nt: TGTGCCAGCAGTTACTTTTCTAGCGGACCCGGGGAGCTGTTTTTT; j_call: TRBJ2-2; clone_size: -; d_call: TRBD2; v_call: TRBV6-5
cdr3_aa: CASSRGASTDTQYF; cdr3_nt: TGTGCCAGCAGCCGAGGGGCTAGCACAGATACGCAGTATTTT; j_call: TRBJ2-3; clone_size: -; d_call: -; v_call: TRBV7-9
cdr3_aa: CASRSNTLYEQYF; cdr3_nt: TGTGCCAGTAGGTCAAACACCCTCTACGAGCAGTACTTC; j_call: TRBJ2-7; clone_size: -; d_call: -; v_call: TRBV19
cdr3_aa: CASRGTYSYEQYF; cdr3_nt: TGTGCCAGCAGAGGGACGTACTCCTACGAGCAGTACTTC; j_call: TRBJ2-7; clone_size: -; d_call: -; v_call: TRBV28
cdr3_aa: CASSVLAGDPDTQYF; cdr3_nt: TGTGCCAGCAGCGTACTAGCGGGAGATCCAGATACGCAGTATTTT; j_call: TRBJ2-3; clone_size: -; d_call: TRBD2; v_call: TRBV9
cdr3_aa: CASSLNSEKLFF; cdr3_nt: TGTGCCAGCAGCTTAAATTCTGAAAAACTGTTTTTT; j_call: TRBJ1-4; clone_size: -; d_call: -; v_call: TRBV7-6
cdr3_aa: CASSLGPGQGFEQYF; cdr3_nt: TGCGCCAGCAGCTTGGGGCCGGGACAGGGGTTCGAGCAGTACTTC; j_call: TRBJ2-7; clone_size: once; d_call: TRBD1; v_call: TRBV5-1